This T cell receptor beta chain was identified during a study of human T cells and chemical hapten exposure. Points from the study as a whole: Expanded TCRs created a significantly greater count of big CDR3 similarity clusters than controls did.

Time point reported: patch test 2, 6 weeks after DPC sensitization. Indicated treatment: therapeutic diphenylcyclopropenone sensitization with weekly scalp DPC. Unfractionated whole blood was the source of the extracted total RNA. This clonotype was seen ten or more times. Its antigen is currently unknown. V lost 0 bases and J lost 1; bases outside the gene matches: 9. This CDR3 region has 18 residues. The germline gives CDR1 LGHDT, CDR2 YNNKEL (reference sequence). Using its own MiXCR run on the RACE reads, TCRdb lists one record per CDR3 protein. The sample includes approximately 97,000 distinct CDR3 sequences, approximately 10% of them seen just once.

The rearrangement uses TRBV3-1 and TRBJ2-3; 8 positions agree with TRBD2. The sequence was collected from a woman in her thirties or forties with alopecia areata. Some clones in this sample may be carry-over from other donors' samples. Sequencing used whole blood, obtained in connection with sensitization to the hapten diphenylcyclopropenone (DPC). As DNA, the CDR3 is TGTGCCAGCAGCCAAGAACCCCTGGTCGGGGGGGGCACAGATACGCAGTATTTT. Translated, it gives CASSQEPLVGGGTDTQYF.